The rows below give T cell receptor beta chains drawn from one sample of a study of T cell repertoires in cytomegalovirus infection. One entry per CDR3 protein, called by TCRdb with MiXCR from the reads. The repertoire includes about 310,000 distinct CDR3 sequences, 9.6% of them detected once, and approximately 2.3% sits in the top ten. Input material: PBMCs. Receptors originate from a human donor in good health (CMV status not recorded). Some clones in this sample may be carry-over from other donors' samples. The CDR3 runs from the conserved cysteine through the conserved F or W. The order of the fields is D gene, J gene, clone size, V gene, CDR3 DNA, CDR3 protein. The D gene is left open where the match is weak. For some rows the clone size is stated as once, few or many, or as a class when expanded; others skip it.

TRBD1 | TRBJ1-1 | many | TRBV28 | TGTGCCAGCAGCGGACAGGACATCGCTGAAGCTTTCTTT | CASSGQDIAEAFF
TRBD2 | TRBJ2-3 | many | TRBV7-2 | TGTGCCAGCATGTGGCGGGGGGTTAGAAGCACAGATACGCAGTATTTT | CASMWRGVRSTDTQYF
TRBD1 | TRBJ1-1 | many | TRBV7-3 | TGTGCCAGCAGCCCTAACAGGGCAGGGGGGAACACTGAAGCTTTCTTT | CASSPNRAGGNTEAFF
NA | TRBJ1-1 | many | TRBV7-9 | TGTGCCATCCAGGTCGGGGCTGAAGCTTTCTTT | CAIQVGAEAFF
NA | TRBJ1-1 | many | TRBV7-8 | TGTGCCAGCAGCCCGTGGGGGGCGGGAGTCACTGAAGCTTTCTTT | CASSPWGAGVTEAFF
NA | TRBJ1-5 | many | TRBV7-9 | TGTGCCAGCAGCCCGGACAGCCAAAATCAGCCCCAGCATTTT | CASSPDSQNQPQHF
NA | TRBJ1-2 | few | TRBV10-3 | TGTGCCATCAGTGGGGTGGACGGAGAAGGCTACACCTTC | CAISGVDGEGYTF
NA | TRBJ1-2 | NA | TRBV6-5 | TGTGCCAGCAGTTACTCGACTGGGGGGGACTATGGCTACACCTTC | CASSYSTGGDYGYTF
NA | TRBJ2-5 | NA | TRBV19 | TGTGCCAGTAGGTCCATTCTCGGGGCTGGGGAGACCCAGTACTTC | CASRSILGAGETQYF
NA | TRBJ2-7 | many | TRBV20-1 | TGCAGTGCGCCGAAGACCGGGACTGGTTCCTACGAGCAGTACTTC | CSAPKTGTGSYEQYF
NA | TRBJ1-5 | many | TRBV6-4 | TGTGCCAGCAGTGCCAGCAATCAGCCCCAGCATTTT | CASSASNQPQHF
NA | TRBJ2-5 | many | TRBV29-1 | TGCAGCGTCCGGAGCACTCAACACATCCAAGAGACCCAGTACTTC | CSVRSTQHIQETQYF
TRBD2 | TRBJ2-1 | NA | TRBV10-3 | TGTGCCATCAGTGAGTCCGGACTAGCGGTAGACAATGAGCAGTTCTTC | CAISESGLAVDNEQFF
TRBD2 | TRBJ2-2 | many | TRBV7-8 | TGTGCCAGCAGCTTTGGGACTAGCGGTACCACCGGGGAGCTGTTTTTT | CASSFGTSGTTGELFF
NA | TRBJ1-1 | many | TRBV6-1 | TGTGCCAGCAGTTTCTTCTTGAACACTGAAGCTTTCTTT | CASSFFLNTEAFF
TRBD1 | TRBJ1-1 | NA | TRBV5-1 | TGCGCCAGCAGGACGACCGGGACAGCGAACACTGAAGCTTTCTTT | CASRTTGTANTEAFF
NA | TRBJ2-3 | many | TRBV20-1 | TGCAGTGCTCTCCGGCAGGGACGCACAGATACGCAGTATTTT | CSALRQGRTDTQYF
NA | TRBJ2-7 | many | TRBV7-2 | TGTGCCAGCAGCTTAGCGGGCCAGCAGCCCTCCCACTTTGAGCAGTACTTC | CASSLAGQQPSHFEQYF
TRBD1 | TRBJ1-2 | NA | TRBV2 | TGTGCCAGCAGTTTAGGGGGACAGCCGGGCTACACCTTC | CASSLGGQPGYTF
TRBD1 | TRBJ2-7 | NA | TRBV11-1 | TGTGCCAGCAGCTTGAACCGGGACAGGCTTTACGAGCAGTACTTC | CASSLNRDRLYEQYF
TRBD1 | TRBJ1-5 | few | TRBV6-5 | TGTGCCAGCAGTCAAGGGACAGGGCGGCAGCCCCAGCATTTT | CASSQGTGRQPQHF
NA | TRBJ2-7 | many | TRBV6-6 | TGTGCCAGCAGTTACTCGAAGGTGTTCCCTTCCTACGAGCAGTACTTC | CASSYSKVFPSYEQYF
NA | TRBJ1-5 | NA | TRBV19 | TGTGCCAGTAGGCAGGGAACAGGGTATGATCAGCCCCAGCATTTT | CASRQGTGYDQPQHF
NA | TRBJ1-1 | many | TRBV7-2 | TGTGCCAGCAGCTTAGGGGGCCAAGCTTTCTTT | CASSLGGQAFF